The entry that follows covers one T cell receptor beta chain sequence. Its antigen is currently not known. No base qualities exist here, and no much larger clone lies one base off it. The sample's treatment or condition label, in plain terms: 15 to 20 received Ad26.COV2.S at low or high dose, single or two shots; 5 received placebo; per-sample allocation not given. Repertoires of vaccine and placebo recipients were sequenced from samples collected on day 63 after the first injection. Between 29 July and 7 August 2020, Cohort 1b enrolled about 27 adults aged 18-55 years at one site in Boston, USA. Ad26.COV2.S was a replication-incompetent adenovirus type 26 vector expressing a prefusion-stabilized SARS-CoV-2 spike protein from the original Wuhan strain. This entry comes from a study of Ad26.COV2.S vaccination and SARS-CoV-2 variants (dated by TCRdb to the early 2020s). Notes on the research overall: Vaccine-arm donors were drawn from COV1001, a multicentre, randomized, double-blind, placebo-controlled phase I-IIa trial of Ad26.COV2.S in healthy adults. TCRbeta repertoire sequencing served as the tool for gauging how specific and how broad the SARS-CoV-2-reactive T cell receptors were following Ad26.COV2.S vaccination. Blinding of investigators to trial group allocation was maintained during experiments and outcome assessment. The TCR-sequenced set comprised about 30 samples: roughly 19 Ad26.COV2.S vaccine recipients, 5 placebo recipients and 8 SARS-CoV-2 convalescent individuals. Ad26.COV2.S was administered intramuscularly at 5 x 10^10 or 1 x 10^11 viral particles, either as a single shot or as two shots given 56 days apart. Trial participants were randomized into five groups of five, in which low-dose or high-dose Ad26.COV2.S was given once or twice, or placebo was given on both occasions. The investigation overall reported the following: Vaccine and placebo recipients had similar non-spike TCR breadth, a finding consistent with the vaccine containing only spike. According to the authors, total T cell responses may have been underestimated by the TCR breadth and depth analyses. Higher spike-specific TCR breadth was observed in Ad26.COV2.S recipients than in placebo recipients (P = 0.0014). After vaccination, spike-specific CD8+ and CD4+ T cell responses were reported to show substantial breadth. The study was not powered for comparison of responses between vaccine doses or regimens.

The immunoSEQ Assay was used to sequence TCRbeta CDR3 regions. After extraction, genomic DNA underwent amplification by bias-controlled multiplex PCR, followed by high-throughput sequencing. The authors' pipeline ran thus. To quantify the absolute abundance of every unique TCRbeta CDR3 region, sequences were collapsed and filtered. T cell fraction was estimated by normalizing TCRbeta template counts to usable DNA, with usable DNA measured through amplification of reference genes found in all nucleated cells. Repertoire TCRs were annotated as SARS-CoV-2-specific when V gene, CDR3 amino acid sequence and J gene were exactly matched to a known reactive TCR set. MIRA supplied the reference SARS-CoV-2 TCR set, which was filtered for enrichment in COVID-19-positive ImmuneCODE repertoires so that public or cross-reactive TCRs were removed. Using the MIRA antigens, annotated TCRs were further analysed by specific ORF or by position within an ORF. Depth was the summed frequency of annotated unique rearrangements, while breadth was defined as annotated unique rearrangements over total unique productive rearrangements. Two-sided Wilcoxon rank-sum tests were applied when comparing TCR breadth between groups. TCRdb took this table from immuneACCESS and kept in-frame rearrangements with V and J called. Such tables lack part of the clones; where checked against another copy, unresolved V genes explain under half of the gap, and the rest is unexplained. V, J and clone size derive from that table, while D and trimming were established from the DNA sequence. This sample comprises a few hundred thousand clones, 70% to 90% of them detected only once. The ten largest clonotypes hold 3.6% of the sample.

Trimming accounts for 3 bases at V and 2 bases at J, while the number of junction bases matched to no gene is 8. CDR1 and CDR2 are drawn from the germline V gene (reference sequence): SGHKS, YYEKEE. The CDR3, cysteine through phenylalanine, is 16 amino acids long. Only CDR3 DNA remains: 48 bases, in frame from the first base. This material consisted of peripheral blood, taken in a trial of Ad26.COV2.S vaccine versus placebo. The clonotype comes from a person aged 18 to 65 who received the Ad26.COV2.S COVID-19 vaccine or a placebo. The rearranged chain carries TRBV5-5 and TRBJ2-7; TRBD1 matches 10 bases in the middle. The CDR3 loop reads CASSSPGQGGPYEQYF. The DNA sequence follows: TGTGCCAGCAGCTCACCCGGACAGGGGGGTCCCTACGAGCAGTACTTC. The CDR3, completed at both ends by the reference TRBV5-5 and TRBJ2-7 genes, gives the full variable domain DAGVTQSPTHLIKTRGQQVTLRCSPISGHKSVSWYQQVLGQGPQFIFQYYEKEERGRGNFPDRFSARQFPNYSSELNVNALLLGDSALYLCASSSPGQGGPYEQYFGPGTRLTVT.